Presented here are 5 T cell receptor beta chains from one specimen sequenced in a study of blood T cell repertoires in COVID-19. Profiling relied on immunoSEQ multiplex PCR, and the TCRdb table lists in-frame clones only, not all of them. The sample shows 200,000 to 300,000 clones, roughly 80% of them seen only once. The sample comprised peripheral blood. All receptors derive from a woman over 75 with acute or convalescent COVID-19.

The chain recombines TRBV7-2 with TRBJ1-3, with 8 nucleotides matching TRBD1. Germline V gene lookup returns CDR1 SGHTA and CDR2 FQGNSA. With 0 bases clipped from V and 4 bases from J, the junction kept 8 bases outside the gene matches. The CDR3 sequence is 17 residues long. The CDR3 sequence: CASSLARGQGTGNTIYF. The CDR3 DNA is TGTGCCAGCAGCTTAGCGCGCGGACAGGGAACAGGAAACACCATATATTTT.

This chain connects TRBV19 to TRBJ1-1; perhaps TRBD1 as D (5 bases). Germline CDR1 is LNHDA and CDR2 is SQIVND (reference sequence). V shed 7 bases and J shed 4 bases, with 13 bases lying between them. The CDR3 consists of 13 residues. The CDR3 nucleotides read TGTGCCAGTACGCGGGGGATCGGCACTGAAGCTTTCTTT. Protein product: CASTRGIGTEAFF. The full variable domain, with the rest looked up from reference TRBV19 and TRBJ1-1, is DGGITQSPKYLFRKEGQNVTLSCEQNLNHDAMYWYRQDPGQGLRLIYYSQIVNDFQKGDIAEGYSVSREKKESFPLTVTSAQKNPTAFYLCASTRGIGTEAFFGQGTRLTVV.

The chain has TRBV7-9 and TRBJ2-2; 8 bases are a match to TRBD1. The CDR3 consists of 15 residues. Trimming at V came to 3 bases and at J to 6 bases, leaving 6 bases not matched to a gene. The germline CDR1 and CDR2 sequences are SEHNR and FQNEAQ (reference sequence). The CDR3 sequence is CASSFVGQGSGELFF. CDR3 bases: TGTGCCAGCAGCTTTGTAGGACAGGGTTCCGGGGAGCTGTTTTTT.

The chain has TRBV6-5 and TRBJ2-7, with D maybe TRBD2 (5 bases). The CDR3 is made up of 14 amino acids. The V and J ends lost 7 bases and 2 bases respectively, with 15 bases between them. Germline lookup yields CDR1 MNHEY and CDR2 SVGAGI. This CDR3 is CASNPPVRAYEQYF. CDR3 in DNA: TGTGCCAGCAATCCGCCTGTGAGGGCCTACGAGCAGTACTTC.

This clone appeared once. The V and J genes are TRBV6-5 and TRBJ2-7; the D is unclear. The germline CDR1 and CDR2 sequences are MNHEY and SVGAGI. The V and J ends lost 0 bases and 6 bases respectively, with 15 bases between them. This CDR3 has 15 residues. The CDR3 DNA reads as TGTGCCAGCAGTTACTCGAGGCCCCCCTCTTCCGAGCAGTACTTC. Its protein is CASSYSRPPSSEQYF.